A single sample is the source of the 23 T cell receptor beta chains below, sequenced in a study of Ad26.COV2.S vaccination and SARS-CoV-2 variants. The table came from immunoSEQ multiplex PCR; TCRdb's copy has only in-frame clones and leaves some out. Among about 350,000 clones listed, 86% were seen once. Described treatment: around 19 received Ad26.COV2.S at low or high dose, single or two shots; 5 received placebo; per-sample allocation not given. Collection of samples fell on day 63 after the first vaccine or placebo injection. Here the sequenced sample was peripheral blood, taken in a trial of Ad26.COV2.S vaccine versus placebo. These receptors all come from a person aged 18-65 years who received the Ad26.COV2.S COVID-19 vaccine or a placebo.

This chain uses TRBV7-2 with TRBJ1-1; TRBD1 might be the D (6 bases). CDR1 and CDR2 (germline): SGHTA, FQGNSA. The CDR3 consists of 13 residues. Trimming took 5 bases from V and 4 from J, leaving 11 bases between them. The CDR3 DNA follows: TGTGCCAGCAGCCCACAGGGAACCACTGAAGCTTTCTTT. It specifies CASSPQGTTEAFF.

As DNA, the CDR3 is TGTGCCAGCAGCCCGCGGGCCGGTGGGGCCAACGTCCTGACTTTC. It encodes CASSPRAGGANVLTF. The chain has TRBV7-9 and TRBJ2-6; TRBD2 might be the D (5 bases). Trimming stripped 5 bases from V and 3 bases from J, with 11 bases between. This CDR3 spans 15 amino acids. CDR1 is SEHNR, CDR2 FQNEAQ, per germline (reference sequence). Together with reference TRBV7-9 and TRBJ2-6, the CDR3 gives the full variable domain: DTGVSQNPRHKITKRGQNVTFRCDPISEHNRLYWYRQTLGQGPEFLTYFQNEAQLEKSRLLSDRFSAERPKGSFSTLEIQRTEQGDSAMYLCASSPRAGGANVLTFGAGSRLTVL.

V is TRBV21-1 and J is TRBJ1-4; the table names TRBD1, a call not compared with the DNA. TRBV21-1 is flagged as a pseudogene. The length of the CDR3 is 18 residues. The CDR3 region has the DNA TGTGCCAGCAGCAAAATAGGACATTTTATCCCCAACAATGAAAAACTGTTTTTT. It codes for CASSKIGHFIPNNEKLFF.

CDR3 residues: CASSLFRGSPPDTQYF. CDR3 DNA sequence: TGTGCCAGCAGTTTATTCCGGGGGTCGCCACCAGATACGCAGTATTTT. The chain recombines TRBV28 with TRBJ2-3, with D perhaps TRBD2 (6 bases). CDR1 is MDHEN, CDR2 SYDVKM, per germline. This CDR3 has 16 residues. V gave up 1 base and J gave up 4 bases, with 15 bases separating them.

The chain couples TRBV2 to TRBJ1-1, with 10 nucleotides matching TRBD1. Germline trimming cut 4 bases from V and 1 base from J; bases unmatched to any gene: 3. The CDR3 length is 15 residues. Germline CDR1 and CDR2: SNHLY and FYNNEI. CDR3 coding DNA: TGTGCCAGCAGTGTGACAGGGGGCGCGAACACTGAAGCTTTCTTT. Translation gives CASSVTGGANTEAFF. Looking up the rest from reference TRBV2 and TRBJ1-1 gives the full variable domain: EPEVTQTPSHQVTQMGQEVILRCVPISNHLYFYWYRQILGQKVEFLVSFYNNEISEKSEIFDDQFSVERPDGSNFTLKIRSTKLEDSAMYFCASSVTGGANTEAFFGQGTRLTVV.

This clone was seen only once. The rearrangement uses TRBV5-6 and TRBJ2-1, with a weak D call TRBD1 (7 bases). Trimming stripped 7 bases from V and 2 bases from J, with 10 bases between. This CDR3 is built from 13 residues. Germline values: CDR1 SGHDT, CDR2 YYEEEE. The CDR3 here is CASQGGTYNEQFF. CDR3 coding DNA: TGTGCCAGCCAGGGGGGCACCTACAATGAGCAGTTCTTC.

J is TRBJ1-6 and V is TRBV3-1 (or the pseudogene TRBV3-2); D possibly corresponds to TRBD1 (6 bases). The CDR3 length is 19 residues. Germline values: CDR1 LGHDT, CDR2 YNNKEL (reference sequence). Trimming stripped 4 bases from V and 5 bases from J, with 24 bases between. The CDR3 is CASSPGDEWGARNNSPLHF. The CDR3, as DNA: TGTGCCAGCAGCCCCGGCGACGAGTGGGGGGCGCGGAATAATTCACCCCTCCACTTT.

V gene TRBV2 combines with J gene TRBJ1-5; D is unresolved. The CDR3 is 15 amino acids. The V gene lost 6 bases and the J gene lost 1 base, with 13 bases spanning the gap. The germline CDR1 and CDR2 sequences are SNHLY and FYNNEI. The CDR3 DNA reads as TGTGCCAGCAGGGCTCGGTGGGTAAGCAATCAGCCCCAGCATTTT. Translated: CASRARWVSNQPQHF.

As regards this clone: Sequence at one end of the junction differs from germline and may be a read error. This rearrangement joins TRBV19 to TRBJ1-6, with 8 bases matching TRBD1. This CDR3 spans 15 amino acids. Germline V gene lookup returns CDR1 LNHDA and CDR2 SQIVND (reference sequence). CDR3 nucleotide sequence: TGTGCCAGTAGTGTAGAAGACAGGGGATATTCACCCCTCCACTTT. Protein product: CASSVEDRGYSPLHF.

The V call is TRBV24-1, the J call TRBJ2-2, with TRBD1 as a possible D gene (6 bases). The CDR3 consists of 18 residues. Germline loops: CDR1 KGHDR, CDR2 SFDVKD. Trimming stripped 8 bases from V and 4 bases from J, with 25 bases between. The CDR3 sequence: CATTAGTRGGWVTGELFF. In DNA, the CDR3 is TGTGCCACCACAGCCGGGACACGGGGTGGTTGGGTCACCGGGGAGCTGTTTTTT.

The chain employs TRBV12-3 or TRBV12-4 and TRBJ2-1; D unclear. The germline V and J ends were trimmed by 6 bases and 10 bases, with 13 bases remaining between them. This CDR3 has 12 residues. The CDR3 DNA follows: TGTGCCAGCAGAGGTCCCGAAGGGGAGCAGTTCTTC. This translates into CASRGPEGEQFF.

This clone was counted only a few times. V usage is TRBV4-1 and J usage is TRBJ1-1; possibly TRBD1 for D (5 bases). CDR1 is MGHRA, CDR2 YSYEKL, per germline. There are 18 residues in the CDR3. Trimming took off 2 bases at V and 0 bases at J, with 19 bases between the two ends. CDR3 bases: TGCGCCAGCAGCCAACCGAATCCGACACGGGGGTTGAACACTGAAGCTTTCTTT. Protein sequence: CASSQPNPTRGLNTEAFF.

This sequence joins TRBV29-1 and TRBJ2-1; a weak D match, TRBD2 (5 bases). CDR1 is SQVTM, CDR2 ANQGSEA, per germline. Trimming took 3 bases from V and 3 from J, leaving 12 bases between them. This CDR3 has 14 amino acids. In nucleotides, the CDR3 is TGCAGCGTTGATCCACCGGGGAACTACAATGAGCAGTTCTTC. Translation gives CSVDPPGNYNEQFF.

This rearrangement joins TRBV7-2 to TRBJ2-7; unclear D gene. This CDR3 has 13 amino acids. Germline V gene data show CDR1 as SGHTA and CDR2 as FQGNSA. V dropped 5 bases and J dropped 2 bases, with 10 bases sitting between them. The CDR3 nucleotides read TGTGCCAGCAGCCCCGGTCGGCCCTACGAGCAGTACTTC. Amino acids: CASSPGRPYEQYF.

This clone showed up just once. This chain uses TRBV15 with TRBJ2-5; D might be TRBD1 or TRBD2, each matching 5 bases. Trimming took off 3 bases at V and 5 bases at J, with 13 bases between the two ends. The germline CDR1 and CDR2 sequences are LNHNV and YYDKDF (reference sequence). There are 14 residues in the CDR3. Here the CDR3 reads CATSRERGDETQYF. CDR3 nucleotide sequence: TGTGCCACCAGCAGGGAGAGGGGCGATGAGACCCAGTACTTC.

J is TRBJ2-3 and V is TRBV19; TRBD2 matches 10 bases. The CDR3 contains 16 residues. V dropped 5 bases and J dropped 3; count of bases not matched to a gene: 8. The germline V gene encodes CDR1 LNHDA and CDR2 SQIVND (reference sequence). This CDR3 is CASSFRASGSTDTQYF. CDR3 nucleotides: TGTGCCAGTAGTTTCAGAGCTAGCGGGAGTACAGATACGCAGTATTTT.

The rearrangement joins TRBV4-2 to TRBJ1-6; D possibly corresponds to TRBD1 (5 bases). CDR1 and CDR2 from the germline V gene are LGHNA and YNFKEQ. Trimming removed 0 bases from V and 7 bases from J, with 10 bases in between. This CDR3 comprises 15 residues. DNA of the CDR3: TGTGCCAGCAGCCAAGACGGGGGACGGAATTCACCCCTCCACTTT. This translates into CASSQDGGRNSPLHF.

This chain uses TRBV27 with TRBJ2-7, with D possibly matching TRBD2 (5 bases). The CDR3 runs to 13 residues. With 6 bases removed from V and 4 bases from J, the gap between germline ends came to 13 bases. CDR1 and CDR2 from the germline V gene are MNHEY and SMNVEV (reference sequence). CDR3: CASRPGNRYEQYF. CDR3 nucleotide sequence: TGTGCCAGCAGGCCGGGGAATCGATACGAGCAGTACTTC.

The chain is built from TRBV7-6 and TRBJ1-1, with 8 positions matching TRBD1. The germline V gene has CDR1 SGHVS and CDR2 FNYEAQ. The CDR3 length is 15 residues. J lost 4 bases, V lost 5 bases, and 9 bases had no gene match. The CDR3 sequence: CASSLGTGGGTEAFF. The CDR3 DNA sequence: TGTGCCAGCAGCCTCGGGACAGGTGGGGGCACTGAAGCTTTCTTT.

The chain uses TRBV12-3 or TRBV12-4 and TRBJ1-6; no clear D. This CDR3 spans 12 amino acids. The V end lost 11 bases, the J end lost 6 bases, and 11 bases lay between the germline ends. The CDR3 loop is CASVKGNSPLHF. In DNA form, the CDR3 reads TGTGCCTCCGTCAAGGGTAATTCACCCCTCCACTTT.

CDR3 nucleotide sequence: TGTGCCAGCAGTTTATGGGGCAGGGGGGCAAGCAATCAGCCCCAGCATTTT. As protein: CASSLWGRGASNQPQHF. This chain joins TRBV28 and TRBJ1-5, with 7 nucleotides matching TRBD1. The CDR3 runs 17 residues. Germline CDR1 MDHEN, CDR2 SYDVKM. The trim removed 0 bases at V and 1 base at J, leaving 6 bases unmatched.

This chain joins TRBV29-1 and TRBJ1-1; no definite D call. V was trimmed by 0 bases and J by 5 bases, leaving 19 bases between them. Germline values: CDR1 SQVTM, CDR2 ANQGSEA. The CDR3 covers 16 residues. CDR3 region: CSVEDSRSRGRTEAFF. CDR3 in DNA: TGCAGCGTTGAAGATTCCAGGTCCCGAGGAAGGACTGAAGCTTTCTTT.

This chain links TRBV7-9 with TRBJ1-1; TRBD1 matches at 7 bases. This CDR3 spans 16 amino acids. CDR1 is SEHNR and CDR2 is FQNEAQ in the germline V gene (reference sequence). Unmatched junction bases numbered 11, after V lost 5 bases and J lost 2 bases. This CDR3 reads CASSLAVQGPNTEAFF. The CDR3 DNA reads as TGTGCCAGCAGCCTCGCCGTACAGGGGCCTAACACTGAAGCTTTCTTT.